This T cell receptor (beta chain) was observed in a study of identical twins. Each CDR3 protein gets one entry after TCRdb re-called the 5' RACE reads with MiXCR. The data show about 390,000 distinct CDR3 sequences, roughly 9% seen once. Study-wide results and limits: Modelling approaches yielded underestimates of out-of-frame TCR alpha sharing between monozygotic twins.

This clonotype was counted a few times. As yet, its antigen is unknown. Per germline, CDR1 SGHRS and CDR2 YFSETQ. Trimming removed 2 bases from V and 5 bases from J; junction bases left unmatched: 6. This CDR3 is 16 amino acids long. The specimen sequenced was naive T cells sorted from blood. This chain connects TRBV5-1 to TRBJ2-3; 12 bases match TRBD2. The sequence came from a woman aged 45-65 years in good health. The CDR3 DNA is TGCGCCAGCAGCTTCACTAGCGGGAGGAATGGAGATACGCAGTATTTT. Translating it yields CASSFTSGRNGDTQYF.